Listed below are T cell receptor beta chains from one sample, sequenced in a study of OX40 agonist ivuxolimab in advanced cancers. This table comes from immunoSEQ multiplex PCR, and its TCRdb copy is limited to in-frame clones, with some not included. The sample shows around 72,000 clones, approximately 80% of them seen only once. The source was CD4+ or CD8+ T cells sorted from blood, collected in a trial of the OX40 agonist ivuxolimab. These receptors all stem from an adult with an advanced solid tumor such as melanoma, head and neck, liver or kidney cancer. Each CDR3 is given with its conserved first and last residue. D genes are given only for firm matches. Size tells how often a clone was seen (once, few, many) or the class of an expanded clone, and some rows leave it out.

NA	NA	TRBV28	TRBJ2-3	CASSSQGTSSADTQYF	TGTGCCAGCAGTTCCCAAGGGACCAGTAGCGCAGATACGCAGTATTTT
once	NA	TRBV6-5	TRBJ2-3	CASSYGREGTDTQYF	TGTGCCAGCAGTTATGGGCGGGAAGGGACAGATACGCAGTATTTT
NA	NA	TRBV5-1	TRBJ1-1	CASSGSAGGDTEAFF	TGCGCCAGCAGCGGCTCAGCGGGAGGGGACACTGAAGCTTTCTTT
NA	NA	TRBV28	TRBJ1-2	CASVPGPWEFNYGYTF	TGTGCCAGCGTACCGGGCCCCTGGGAATTTAACTATGGCTACACCTTC
NA	TRBD2	TRBV25-1	TRBJ2-1	CASSEVGGIYNEQFF	TGTGCCAGCAGTGAAGTGGGAGGGATCTACAATGAGCAGTTCTTC
NA	NA	TRBV5-1	TRBJ2-3	CASSLDPETDTQYF	TGCGCCAGCAGCTTGGATCCGGAAACAGATACGCAGTATTTT
large	NA	TRBV30	TRBJ1-5	CAWSADSNQPQHF	TGTGCCTGGAGTGCGGACAGCAATCAGCCCCAGCATTTT
NA	TRBD2	TRBV9	TRBJ2-1	CASGTSGGRSYNEQFF	TGTGCCAGCGGGACTAGCGGGGGGAGATCCTACAATGAGCAGTTCTTC
NA	NA	TRBV14	TRBJ1-2	CASSQEGTGRDYGYTF	TGTGCCAGCAGCCAGGAGGGTACAGGGAGGGACTATGGCTACACCTTC
NA	NA	TRBV9	TRBJ2-1	CASSVVGGVNEQFF	TGTGCCAGCAGCGTGGTGGGGGGCGTGAATGAGCAGTTCTTC
few	NA	TRBV5-4	TRBJ2-2	CASSLEQGRDTGELFF	TGTGCCAGCAGCTTGGAACAGGGGAGGGACACCGGGGAGCTGTTTTTT
NA	NA	TRBV5-4	TRBJ2-5	CASSYEQETQYF	TGTGCCAGCAGCTATGAACAAGAGACCCAGTACTTC
NA	NA	TRBV6-1	TRBJ1-2	CASSEGQETYGYTF	TGTGCCAGCAGTGAGGGGCAGGAGACCTATGGCTACACCTTC
NA	TRBD2	TRBV5-5	TRBJ2-4	CASSFRLAGGRLAKNIQYF	TGTGCCAGCAGCTTCCGACTAGCGGGCGGACGTCTAGCCAAAAACATTCAGTACTTC
NA	NA	TRBV2	TRBJ1-1	CASKRGGTEAFF	TGTGCCAGCAAGAGGGGTGGGACTGAAGCTTTCTTT
NA	TRBD2	TRBV7-6	TRBJ2-1	CASSPNPGGGGNNEQFF	TGTGCCAGCAGCCCGAACCCGGGGGGCGGGGGGAACAATGAGCAGTTCTTC
NA	NA	TRBV27	TRBJ2-2	CASSLSGRVNTGELFF	TGTGCCAGCAGTTTATCGGGTAGGGTCAACACCGGGGAGCTGTTTTTT
NA	NA	TRBV29-1	TRBJ2-5	CSVEKTQETQYF	TGCAGCGTAGAGAAGACCCAAGAGACCCAGTACTTC
once	NA	TRBV7-8	TRBJ2-6	CASGSPSGANVLTF	TGTGCCAGCGGGAGCCCGTCTGGGGCCAACGTCCTGACTTTC
NA	NA	TRBV5-6	TRBJ2-6	CASSFVFGGWSGANVLTF	TGTGCCAGCAGCTTCGTTTTTGGCGGCTGGTCTGGGGCCAACGTCCTGACTTTC
NA	NA	TRBV9	TRBJ2-1	CASSFGTPSSYNEQFF	TGTGCCAGCAGCTTCGGGACACCTTCTTCCTACAATGAGCAGTTCTTC
NA	TRBD1	TRBV6-5	TRBJ2-5	CASSPGTVFGETQYF	TGTGCCAGCAGTCCCGGGACAGTCTTTGGGGAGACCCAGTACTTC
few	TRBD2	TRBV6-6	TRBJ2-1	CASSGRAGVTWNEQFF	TGTGCCAGCAGTGGGCGAGCGGGGGTGACATGGAATGAGCAGTTCTTC